This paragraph reports one T cell receptor (beta chain). The junction does not match germline at one end; this may be a read error. Repertoires were generated with immunoSEQ multiplex PCR, while TCRdb's copy carries only in-frame clones and drops some. The data show roughly 100,000 clones, around 96% seen once. The CDR3 has 15 residues. Germline CDR1 WNHNN, CDR2 SYGVQD (reference sequence). The data stem from a study of cytomegalovirus exposure and HLA in healthy donors. The gene calls are TRBV10-1 and TRBJ2-1, with TRBD2 matching 8 bases. Material: PBMCs. The clonotype was recovered from a woman under 30 in good health and CMV-seronegative. DNA of the CDR3: TGCGCCAGCAGCGAGTCCGGGACTAGTAAGAATGAGCAGTTCTTC. It translates to CASSESGTSKNEQFF.